This TCR beta chain is drawn from a study of blood T cell repertoires in COVID-19. Study at large: From the United States, Italy and Spain came samples of acute and convalescent COVID-19. PBMCs, B-cell-depleted T cells, or T cells provided the cDNA or gDNA that made up the material.

Per the study methods: Nucleated cell number was recorded as an estimate derived from reference gene primer amplification. Clones were read by immunoSEQ multiplex PCR, and TCRdb kept only the in-frame ones, dropping some. V, J and clone size were drawn from that table, and D and trimming were deduced from the DNA. The sample lists about 290,000 clones; under 90% were seen once. With 1 base clipped from V and 7 bases from J, the junction kept 5 bases outside the gene matches. CDR1 and CDR2 from the germline V gene are SGHNT and YENEEA. The CDR3 runs to 16 residues. The clonotype was recovered from a woman in her 40s who had recovered from COVID-19. The sequencing sample was made of peripheral blood. The gene calls are TRBV11-3 and TRBJ2-1; 12 bases fit TRBD2. CDR3 sequence: CASSLGSGTSGNEQFF. Written as DNA, the CDR3 is TGTGCCAGCAGCTTAGGAAGCGGGACTAGCGGGAATGAGCAGTTCTTC.